Listed here are 10 T cell receptor beta chains from one sample, sequenced in a study of naive and memory T cell subsets. An equimolar mix of two oligonucleotides served as the beta constant-region primer for TRBC1 and TRBC2. Each CDR3 protein gets one entry after TCRdb re-called the UMI-ligation and nested PCR reads with MiXCR. The table shows under 100,000 distinct CDR3 sequences, with 7% to 8% occurring only once. The sample was central memory CD4+ T cells from blood. Every receptor here comes from a human donor in good health.

The V call is TRBV6-2 or TRBV6-3, the J call TRBJ2-1; D is undetermined. V dropped 3 bases and J dropped 4 bases, with 4 bases sitting between them. Germline-derived CDR1 and CDR2 are MNHEY and SVGEGT. The CDR3 extends over 12 amino acids. The CDR3 nucleotides are TGTGCCAGCAGTTATAAATACAATGAGCAGTTCTTC. As protein: CASSYKYNEQFF.

This clonotype was picked up a small number of times. CDR3 DNA sequence: TGCAGTCCAATACCTTACTCCGGGGCTGATGGCTACACCTTC. Translating it yields CSPIPYSGADGYTF. This chain links TRBV20-1 with TRBJ1-2; a weak D match, TRBD1 (5 bases). Trimming took 8 bases from V and 6 from J, leaving 22 bases between them. The CDR3 is made up of 14 amino acids. CDR1 and CDR2 (germline): DFQATT, SNEGSKA (reference sequence).

This clonotype was seen only a few times. The chain uses TRBV5-4 and TRBJ1-1, with TRBD1 matching over 7 bases. The CDR3 has 16 amino acids. The V and J ends lost 4 bases and 0 bases, in that order; junction bases with no gene match: 9. Germline loops: CDR1 SGHNT, CDR2 YYREEE (reference sequence). CDR3 sequence (DNA): TGTGCCAGCAGCCCAGGGGGTACACAAATGAACACTGAAGCTTTCTTT. This gives the protein CASSPGGTQMNTEAFF.

This chain uses TRBV7-2 with TRBJ2-3; 13 bases fit TRBD2. This CDR3 has 16 amino acids. Germline V gene data show CDR1 as SGHTA and CDR2 as FQGNSA. V shed 5 bases, J shed 5 bases, and the junction held 7 bases outside the gene matches. DNA of the CDR3: TGTGCCAGCAGCACCCGGACTAGCGGGAGTGGAGATACGCAGTATTTT. This codes for CASSTRTSGSGDTQYF. The complete variable domain, with remaining parts taken from reference TRBV7-2 and TRBJ2-3, reads GAGVSQSPSNKVTEKGKDVELRCDPISGHTALYWYRQSLGQGLEFLIYFQGNSAPDKSGLPSDRFSAERTGGSVSTLTIQRTQQEDSAVYLCASSTRTSGSGDTQYFGPGTRLTVL.

The chain is built from TRBV28 and TRBJ2-7; 8 bases are a match to TRBD1. Germline CDR1 reads MDHEN; CDR2 reads SYDVKM. V lost 6 bases and J lost 5; bases outside the gene matches: 6. This CDR3 contains 13 residues. This chain's CDR3 is CASSQDRVNEQYF. DNA for the CDR3: TGTGCCAGCAGCCAGGACAGGGTGAACGAGCAGTACTTC.

In its sample, this clonotype was seen a few times. The chain recombines TRBV7-2 with TRBJ1-1; 8 bases match TRBD1. In germline, CDR1 is SGHTA, CDR2 FQGNSA. The V and J ends lost 5 bases and 5 bases, in that order; junction bases with no gene match: 10. The CDR3 loop spans 15 amino acids. CDR3 protein: CASSPYSQGVTEAFF. The DNA of the CDR3 is TGTGCCAGCAGCCCCTACTCACAGGGGGTGACTGAAGCTTTCTTT.

This chain uses TRBV7-9 with TRBJ2-2; 7 bases agree with TRBD1. Germline assignment: CDR1 SEHNR and CDR2 FQNEAQ (reference sequence). Losses at the gene ends were 7 bases for V and 0 bases for J; bases not matched to a gene: 2. CDR3 length: 14 amino acids. This CDR3 reads CASTGTANTGELFF. The DNA for the CDR3 is TGTGCCAGCACGGGGACAGCGAACACCGGGGAGCTGTTTTTT.

This clonotype was recorded many times. V gene TRBV12-3 or TRBV12-4 combines with J gene TRBJ1-5; maybe TRBD1 (5 bases). The CDR3 runs 15 residues. V dropped 2 bases and J dropped 6 bases, with 14 bases sitting between them. Here the CDR3 reads CASSLHQGRFQPQHF. As DNA, the CDR3 is TGTGCCAGCAGTTTACATCAGGGACGGTTTCAGCCCCAGCATTTT.

This clonotype has a single count. One base away lies a much larger clone, so this may be a sequencing read error. The chain uses TRBV11-3 and TRBJ2-1, with D unclear. Germline-derived CDR1 and CDR2 are SGHNT and YENEEA. The ends were cut back, 5 bases at V and 3 bases at J, with 14 bases in the middle. CDR3 length equals 15 residues. Here the CDR3 DNA reads TGTGCCAGCAGCCCTGACAAGGTTAACTACAATGAGCAGTTCTTC. It yields the protein CASSPDKVNYNEQFF.

V is TRBV20-1 and J is TRBJ2-7, with 8 bases lining up with TRBD2. Germline CDR1 and CDR2: DFQATT and SNEGSKA (reference sequence). The CDR3 length is 14 residues. Losses at the gene ends were 5 bases for V and 4 bases for J; bases not matched to a gene: 10. CDR3 protein: CSALPAGGGYEQYF. The CDR3 DNA reads as TGCAGTGCTCTACCGGCGGGGGGAGGGTACGAGCAGTACTTC.